This TCR beta chain was profiled in a study of blood T cell repertoires in COVID-19 (dated by TCRdb to 2020 to 2021). Turning to the overall study: Samples from collaborators originated in the United States, Italy and Spain and spanned both the acute and convalescent phases of COVID-19. The material from the prospective study consisted of cDNA or gDNA derived from T cells, B-cell-depleted T cells, or PBMCs. Subjects who had been exposed to COVID-19, were actively infected with it, or had recovered from it provided the deeply sampled blood TCRbeta repertoires that made up the dataset. The repertoires were made available in a free public database intended to serve as a resource for research on the immune response to SARS-CoV-2. The samples were drawn from the first 160 participants of the ongoing ImmuneRACE study and from 1,254 subjects provided by 6 global collaborators. A de-identified subject ID, COVID-19 status, age in years and sex were almost always included in the sample metadata. Where available, HLA class I and class II types were taken from metadata supplied by the sample provider and were not determined by assay-based typing. General study outcomes and caveats: The quantity of clinical and demographic metadata differed by source and by participant and was supplied without curation.

The germline V gene yields SGHTA for CDR1 and FQGNSA for CDR2. The CDR3, cysteine through phenylalanine, is 13 amino acids long. Only CDR3 DNA is held: 39 bases, read in frame from base 1. V lost 1 base and J lost 1 base; the stretch between them is 4 bases long. The collaborating institutions used their own protocols to collect whole blood in K2EDTA tubes. For TCRbeta analysis, collaborators shipped samples as frozen whole blood, isolated PBMCs, or DNA extracted from either of those sample types. Of note for this clone: Which antigen it targets is not known. One base away there is no much larger clone; base qualities are not given. The same CDR3 is also encoded by other DNA sequences in this sample.

The immunoSEQ Assay, a bias-controlled multiplex PCR, was used to amplify TCRbeta CDR3 regions from genomic DNA. The paper's data handling went like this. Within the assay, amplification of reference gene primers was used to estimate how many nucleated cells each sample contained. To quantify the absolute abundance of each unique TCRbeta CDR3 rearrangement, sequence reads were collapsed and filtered. For each sample, productive Simpson clonality was calculated as the square root of Simpson's diversity index over productive rearrangements. In its TCRdb copy, this immuneACCESS table keeps in-frame sequences only and misses some clones. Where compared with another copy, unresolved V genes explain less than half of these, and the others have no known cause. D and trimming come from the DNA, and the V and J calls and clone size come from that table. This sample comprises roughly 14,000 clones, approximately 90% of them detected only once. The ten largest clonotypes hold roughly 17% of the sample.

Sequenced input: peripheral blood. The chain is assembled from TRBV7-2 and TRBJ1-1; no D gene call is confident. The clonotype comes from a human donor with active COVID-19. The donor label of this sample is uncertain. The CDR3 loop reads CASSLDRNTEAFF. The sequenced DNA: TGTGCCAGCAGCTTAGATAGGAACACTGAAGCTTTCTTT.